The 12 T cell receptor beta chains presented below share a single source sample, sequenced in a study of naive and memory T cell subsets. Both TRBC1 and TRBC2 were covered by a beta constant-region primer of two equimolar oligonucleotides. MiXCR was run by TCRdb on the UMI-ligation and nested PCR reads, yielding one entry per CDR3 protein. The table lists some 150,000 distinct CDR3 sequences, about 18% of them singletons. The sequenced sample was naive CD4+ T cells from blood. These receptors came from a human donor in good health.

This clonotype was observed a few times. DNA for the CDR3: TGTGCCAGCAAAGTGCCAGGGGTTTGGACTGAAGCTTTCTTT. Translating gives CASKVPGVWTEAFF. The genes are TRBV28 and TRBJ1-1; TRBD1 is a possible D gene (6 bases). Germline values: CDR1 MDHEN, CDR2 SYDVKM. The CDR3 extends over 14 amino acids. V lost 7 bases and J 5 bases, leaving 17 bases between the germline ends.

The chain joins TRBV10-3 to TRBJ2-5; 8 bases are a match to TRBD2. The CDR3 loop spans 17 amino acids. Germline loops: CDR1 ENHRY, CDR2 SYGVKD. The V and J ends lost 3 bases and 2 bases, in that order; junction bases with no gene match: 11. The CDR3 DNA sequence: TGTGCCATCAGTGAAAGGTTGGGACTAGGGATTCAAGAGACCCAGTACTTC. This encodes CAISERLGLGIQETQYF.

This clonotype appeared a few times. The chain has TRBV28 and TRBJ2-7; D gene uncertain. Germline CDR1 is MDHEN and CDR2 is SYDVKM. The CDR3 totals 11 residues. V lost 3 bases and J lost 3, with 3 bases in between. In nucleotides, the CDR3 is TGTGCCAGCAGTTTGCACTACGAGCAGTACTTC. This codes for CASSLHYEQYF. The full variable domain, rest sourced from reference TRBV28 and TRBJ2-7, is DVKVTQSSRYLVKRTGEKVFLECVQDMDHENMFWYRQDPGLGLRLIYFSYDVKMKEKGDIPEGYSVSREKKERFSLILESASTNQTSMYLCASSLHYEQYFGPGTRLTVT.

The V gene is TRBV30, the J gene TRBJ1-5; no clear D. The V and J ends lost 0 bases and 2 bases respectively, with 11 bases between them. This CDR3 contains 15 residues. Germline V CDR1 and CDR2: GTSNPN, SVGIG (reference sequence). This chain's CDR3 is CAWSVPRKGNQPQHF. In nucleotides, the CDR3 is TGTGCCTGGAGTGTACCAAGGAAGGGCAATCAGCCCCAGCATTTT.

This clonotype was counted between two and nine times. The V and J genes are TRBV6-6 and TRBJ2-2, with 11 bases matching TRBD2. The CDR3 loop spans 15 amino acids. Germline CDR1 is MNHNY and CDR2 is SVGAGI (reference sequence). Germline trimming cut 5 bases from V and 5 bases from J; bases unmatched to any gene: 4. The CDR3: CASSTSGGRTGELFF. The DNA for the CDR3 is TGTGCCAGCAGTACTAGCGGGGGACGGACCGGGGAGCTGTTTTTT.

The rearrangement links TRBV18 to TRBJ2-7; 9 nucleotides match TRBD1. With 3 bases clipped from V and 7 bases from J, the junction kept 13 bases outside the gene matches. The length of the CDR3 is 16 residues. The germline V gene encodes CDR1 KGHSH and CDR2 LQKENI. CDR3 protein: CASSPPGTGFSQEQYF. The CDR3 DNA reads TGTGCCAGCTCACCGCCCGGGACAGGGTTTTCGCAGGAGCAGTACTTC.

The V and J genes are TRBV24-1 and TRBJ2-1; D could derive from TRBD1 or TRBD2 (6 bases each). The germline V and J ends were trimmed by 5 bases and 4 bases, with 17 bases remaining between them. This CDR3 is 16 amino acids long. Per the germline V gene, CDR1 is KGHDR and CDR2 is SFDVKD. CDR3 sequence: CATSGPGAKDYNEQFF. The CDR3 nucleotides are TGTGCCACCAGTGGTCCGGGGGCGAAGGATTACAATGAGCAGTTCTTC.

This clonotype was seen a few times. The chain recombines TRBV29-1 with TRBJ1-2, with D possibly TRBD1 on 6 matching bases. Germline V gene lookup returns CDR1 SQVTM and CDR2 ANQGSEA. Trimming pared 1 base from V and 7 bases from J, leaving 13 bases between. The CDR3 is made up of 13 amino acids. Here the CDR3 reads CSVEVPKGGGYTF. The CDR3 nucleotides read TGCAGCGTTGAAGTCCCGAAGGGGGGTGGCTACACCTTC.

This sequence joins TRBV30 and TRBJ1-6; D gene ambiguous. V was clipped by 2 bases and J by 2 bases, with 10 bases between them. The V gene's germline CDR1 is GTSNPN and CDR2 SVGIG (reference sequence). This CDR3 is 15 amino acids long. The CDR3 loop is CAWSSGSTYNSPLHF. The CDR3 DNA follows: TGTGCCTGGAGTTCCGGGTCTACCTATAATTCACCCCTCCACTTT.

The V call is TRBV12-3 or TRBV12-4, the J call TRBJ2-4; perhaps TRBD1 as D (6 bases). The CDR3 loop spans 16 amino acids. V shed 6 bases and J shed 1 base, with 16 bases lying between them. DNA for the CDR3: TGTGCCAGCAGCCCCTCAGGGGCCGGGGCCAAAAACATTCAGTACTTC. Translation: CASSPSGAGAKNIQYF.

The chain recombines TRBV12-3 or TRBV12-4 with TRBJ2-1; 8 bases match TRBD2. There are 15 residues in the CDR3. With V trimmed by 2 bases and J by 5 bases, 5 bases remained unmatched. As DNA, the CDR3 is TGTGCCAGCAGTTTAAGACTAGCGCCAAACAATGAGCAGTTCTTC. Protein product: CASSLRLAPNNEQFF.

This rearrangement joins TRBV25-1 to TRBJ1-2; no firm D call. Trimming cost V 6 bases and J 1 base, with 6 bases left between them. This CDR3 is built from 12 residues. Germline CDR1 reads MGHDK; CDR2 reads SYGVNS. CDR3 amino acids: CASRGSNYGYTF. As DNA, the CDR3 is TGTGCCAGCAGGGGCAGTAACTATGGCTACACCTTC.